The 22 T cell receptor beta chains presented below share a single source sample, sequenced in a study of regulatory T cells in long-lasting Graves disease. Relying on iRepertoire HTBI primers and Arm-PCR of CDR3 regions, the team built TCR beta libraries. From the multiplex PCR reads, TCRdb called clonotypes with MiXCR, one entry per CDR3 protein. The profile covers 500,000 to 700,000 distinct CDR3 sequences, with 25% to 35% appearing a single time and roughly 46% taken by the ten largest. As for time point: persistent/refractory GD, antithyroid drugs over 5 years with positive TRAb. The authors made the TCR library using RNA they extracted from PBMCs. Sample: peripheral blood mononuclear cells (PBMCs), taken when the disease was refractory, from a patient treated with antithyroid drugs. All receptors come from a female donor with Graves disease.

The chain combines TRBV6-1 with TRBJ1-2; the match to TRBD1 covers 7 bases. Germline trimming cut 6 bases from V and 6 bases from J; bases unmatched to any gene: 13. From germline, CDR1 is MNHNS and CDR2 SASEGT. The CDR3 has 15 residues. The CDR3 protein is CASSTGAESLHGYTF. The CDR3 coding sequence is TGTGCCAGCAGCACAGGGGCCGAAAGCCTCCATGGCTACACCTTC.

This chain joins TRBV20-1 and TRBJ2-5; 9 bases are shared with TRBD2. Per germline, CDR1 DFQATT and CDR2 SNEGSKA (reference sequence). V dropped 7 bases and J dropped 4; count of bases not matched to a gene: 7. The CDR3 extends over 13 amino acids. CDR3 in DNA: TGCAGTGGGGGCGGGAGGGTGTCAGAGACCCAGTACTTC. Translated: CSGGGRVSETQYF.

This clonotype was seen only once. This could be a read error, since a much larger clone is one nucleotide away. The chain joins TRBV2 to TRBJ2-7; 7 bases agree with TRBD2. J lost 5 bases, V lost 5 bases, and 15 bases had no gene match. Germline-derived CDR1 and CDR2 are SNHLY and FYNNEI. This CDR3 region has 16 residues. The CDR3 spells CASSSPGVAGSHEQYF. The DNA of the CDR3 is TGTGCCAGCAGTTCTCCTGGGGTAGCGGGTTCCCACGAGCAGTACTTC.

The V gene is TRBV6-1, the J gene TRBJ2-7; the match to TRBD2 covers 7 bases. The CDR3 runs to 13 residues. V was clipped by 7 bases and J by 9 bases; unmatched bases: 12. Germline CDR1 MNHNS, CDR2 SASEGT. CDR3 in DNA: TGTGCCAGCAAACAAAGCGGGACCCTCGGGCAGTACTTC. This encodes CASKQSGTLGQYF.

Many counts were recorded for this clonotype. The chain employs TRBV12-3 or TRBV12-4 and TRBJ2-7; D perhaps matches TRBD1 (5 bases). The CDR3 is 15 residues long. The V gene lost 4 bases and the J gene lost 0 bases, with 13 bases spanning the gap. This CDR3 is CASSSAGANSYEQYF. In nucleotides, the CDR3 is TGTGCCAGCAGTTCTGCTGGGGCAAACTCCTACGAGCAGTACTTC.

This clonotype was counted at least ten times. The CDR3 loop reads CASSYWDTNEAFF. The CDR3 coding sequence is TGTGCCAGCAGTTACTGGGACACTAATGAAGCTTTCTTT. The J gene is TRBJ1-1, the V gene TRBV6-2 or TRBV6-3; D might be TRBD1 (6 bases). The germline CDR1 and CDR2 sequences are MNHEY and SVGEGT. The ends were cut back, 1 base at V and 7 bases at J, with 10 bases in the middle. This CDR3 is built from 13 residues.

This sequence joins TRBV27 and TRBJ2-7; TRBD1 aligns across 9 bases. CDR1 and CDR2 (germline): MNHEY, SMNVEV (reference sequence). Germline trimming cut 6 bases from V and 3 bases from J; bases unmatched to any gene: 9. This CDR3 contains 15 residues. This CDR3 is CASSFTGTGYYEQYF. CDR3 DNA: TGTGCCAGCAGCTTCACCGGGACAGGGTACTACGAGCAGTACTTC.

The CDR3 reads CSARVQGRVGELFF. In DNA, the CDR3 is TGCAGTGCTAGAGTACAGGGGCGAGTCGGGGAGCTGTTTTTT. This chain links TRBV20-1 with TRBJ2-2, with 7 bases matching TRBD1. Germline loops: CDR1 DFQATT, CDR2 SNEGSKA (reference sequence). This CDR3 has 14 amino acids. J gave up 7 bases and V 1 base, and 6 bases lay outside the gene matches.

The sample holds many counts of this clonotype. V and J are TRBV28 and TRBJ1-1; a possible D gene is TRBD1 (6 bases). Trimming removed 3 bases at V and 5 bases at J, with 13 bases between. In germline, CDR1 is MDHEN, CDR2 SYDVKM. The CDR3 runs to 14 residues. The CDR3 here is CASSFRGAETEAFF. The CDR3 bases are TGTGCCAGCAGTTTCCGGGGGGCGGAAACTGAAGCTTTCTTT.

The chain combines TRBV12-3 or TRBV12-4 with TRBJ2-6, with TRBD1 as a possible D gene (6 bases). The V end was cut by 0 bases, the J end by 0 bases, with 21 bases between. This CDR3 region has 21 residues. Written as DNA, the CDR3 is TGTGCCAGCAGTTTAGCAGGCAGGGGTCTAACTCCAGGCTCTGGGGCCAACGTCCTGACTTTC. The encoded protein is CASSLAGRGLTPGSGANVLTF.

This clonotype was counted a few times. The rearrangement joins TRBV20-1 to TRBJ1-4, with 7 positions matching TRBD1. The trim removed 3 bases at V and 8 bases at J, leaving 6 bases unmatched. Germline V gene data show CDR1 as DFQATT and CDR2 as SNEGSKA (reference sequence). The CDR3 sequence is 13 residues long. The CDR3 DNA follows: TGCAGTGCTAGTGGAGGGGGCCAAGAAAAACTGTTTTTT. The encoded protein is CSASGGGQEKLFF.

The rearrangement uses TRBV9 and TRBJ1-2; possible D gene TRBD1, 6 bases. The CDR3 length is 15 residues. The germline V gene has CDR1 SGDLS and CDR2 YYNGEE. The V end was cut by 0 bases, the J end by 4 bases, with 13 bases between. Written as DNA, the CDR3 is TGTGCCAGCAGCGTAGGCGGGGGCCCTTCCTATGGCTACACCTTC. Protein sequence: CASSVGGGPSYGYTF.

This clonotype was counted ten times or more. The gene calls are TRBV12-3 or TRBV12-4 and TRBJ2-7; 9 bases fit TRBD2. The CDR3 is made up of 16 amino acids. Trimming at V came to 5 bases and at J to 1 base, leaving 9 bases not matched to a gene. The CDR3 sequence: CASSQGSGGISYEQYF. CDR3 coding DNA: TGTGCCAGCAGTCAGGGGAGCGGGGGGATTTCCTACGAGCAGTACTTC.

This chain connects TRBV30 to TRBJ1-1; D gene uncertain. Trimming took 1 base from V and 5 from J, leaving 11 bases between them. Germline assignment: CDR1 GTSNPN and CDR2 SVGIG (reference sequence). CDR3 size: 13 residues. The CDR3 nucleotides read TGTGCCTGGAGTGCCGGGGTTGGAACTGAAGCTTTCTTT. It is translated as CAWSAGVGTEAFF.

There are many counts of this clonotype. The chain carries TRBV29-1 and TRBJ1-2; D call uncertain. Trimming took off 4 bases at V and 7 bases at J, with 7 bases between the two ends. Germline loops: CDR1 SQVTM, CDR2 ANQGSEA. The CDR3 loop spans 10 amino acids. The CDR3 DNA reads as TGCAGCGTTGTTACTTCTGGCTACACCTTC. Its translation is CSVVTSGYTF.

The chain couples TRBV4-1 to TRBJ2-7; D gene uncertain. V lost 0 bases, J lost 2 bases, and 8 bases lay in between. CDR1 is MGHRA and CDR2 is YSYEKL in the germline V gene. This CDR3 has 14 amino acids. CDR3 protein: CASSQDPGPYEQYF. Here the CDR3 DNA reads TGCGCCAGCAGCCAAGACCCAGGCCCCTACGAGCAGTACTTC.

This clonotype was counted a few times. The chain uses TRBV3-1 and TRBJ1-5; TRBD1 agrees at 7 bases. Germline-derived CDR1 and CDR2 are LGHDT and YNNKEL (reference sequence). This CDR3 is 15 amino acids long. With 4 bases clipped from V and 7 bases from J, the junction kept 10 bases outside the gene matches. As DNA, the CDR3 is TGTGCCAGCAGCCCAGGACAGGAGAGATGGCAGCCCCAGCATTTT. This encodes CASSPGQERWQPQHF.

V usage is TRBV5-1 and J usage is TRBJ1-2; 9 bases agree with TRBD1. V shed 0 bases and J 7 bases; nucleotides not matched to a gene: 7. The germline V gene encodes CDR1 SGHRS and CDR2 YFSETQ. This CDR3 comprises 15 residues. CDR3 sequence reads: CASSLGGTGKTGYTF. The DNA of the CDR3 is TGCGCCAGCAGCTTGGGGGGGACAGGGAAGACTGGCTACACCTTC.

Comments on this clonotype: The DNA is omitted, as the CDR3 cannot be located on it reliably, and the CDR3 follows TCRdb's listing. The rearrangement uses TRBV28 and TRBJ1-2. The CDR3 adds up to 13 amino acids, both ends counted. Per germline, CDR1 MDHEN and CDR2 SYDVKM. This CDR3 is CASSSSDGHGYTF.

This clonotype occurred a few times. The genes are TRBV7-2 and TRBJ2-2; unclear D gene. The germline V and J ends were trimmed by 0 bases and 0 bases, with 8 bases remaining between them. Per germline, CDR1 SGHTA and CDR2 FQGNSA. The CDR3 sequence is 16 residues long. The CDR3 loop reads CASSLASQANTGELFF. The CDR3 DNA follows: TGTGCCAGCAGCTTAGCGAGCCAGGCGAACACCGGGGAGCTGTTTTTT.

This clonotype showed up just once. The CDR3 is CASSEGRGLNTEAFF. As DNA, the CDR3 is TGTGCCAGCAGTGAAGGAAGGGGACTGAACACTGAAGCTTTCTTT. The chain links TRBV2 to TRBJ1-1; D is perhaps TRBD1 (5 bases). V lost 1 base and J 0 bases, leaving 9 bases between the germline ends. Germline V CDR1 and CDR2: SNHLY, FYNNEI. This CDR3 contains 15 residues.

DNA of the CDR3: TGTGCCAGCAGTCGTAGATCGGGCGGGGAGCTGTTTTTT. Amino acid sequence: CASSRRSGGELFF. The chain links TRBV28 to TRBJ2-2; D call uncertain. CDR1 and CDR2 from the germline V gene are MDHEN and SYDVKM. V dropped 5 bases and J dropped 7 bases, with 11 bases sitting between them. This CDR3 comprises 13 residues.